This TCR beta chain was identified during a study of shared clonotypes between healthy human individuals (dated by TCRdb to 2019 to 2021). Notes on the research overall: The cohort comprised a couple of women and three men aged 18 to 49 years. For each donor, CD4 naive and CD4 memory were each run on three plates, CD8 naive on two plates, and CD8 memory on one plate. The study deeply sequenced blood TCR repertoires of about five healthy adults to estimate repertoire size and the extent of clonotype sharing between individuals. To increase sequencing depth and limit assay-specific biases, different laboratories used diverse techniques to prepare libraries and sequence TCR repertoires. Each donor's leukapheresis produced roughly between roughly 0.94 and 9.5 billion PBMCs. Summary of the overall study and its limitations: The small number of donors limited the genetic and exposure-history diversity represented. Sampling was restricted to blood, and TCR repertoires in tissue are likely to differ from TCR repertoires in blood. Clonotypes shared by all four sorted-subset donors showed higher generation probabilities than non-shared clonotypes. Even with the large sequencing depth, rarefaction of the sorted-subset datasets indicated that sequencing was incomplete. Sharing across a few donors was observed for around 5% of naive CD4, around 3.5% of naive CD8, 2% to 2.5% of memory CD4, and over 0.3% of memory CD8 clonotypes. Pairwise subsampling indicated that sequencing depth was expected to affect the degree of clonotype sharing among donors. Naive subsets generally had larger estimated clonotype richness than memory subsets.

About this clone itself: Its antigen remains unidentified. Per-nucleotide qualities are absent, and no much larger clonotype sits a single base away.

For the CD8 naive samples, CD45RO-negative cells were positively selected for CCR7, yielding a CD45RA+CCR7+ population from which TemRA cells were excluded. The donors were healthy, HIV-negative adults who had no recently reported acute infections or vaccinations. Every donor was a Caucasian adult residing in Nashville, Tennessee, USA. Blood was collected by leukapheresis, and PBMCs were isolated by Ficoll-Histopaque density gradient centrifugation and then cryopreserved in liquid nitrogen vapor phase. Analytical flow cytometry was used to check the purity and quantity of each magnetically sorted T cell population. Genomic DNA was isolated from each sorted fraction and quantified by UV absorbance on a Nanodrop 2000c. The CDR3 contains 13 residues, cysteine and phenylalanine counted. The kept DNA is CDR3 alone, 39 bases in frame from the first base. From a lookup of the germline V gene, CDR1 and CDR2 are MDHEN and SYDVKM. Germline trimming: 8 bases from V, 0 bases from J; junction bases outside gene matches: 4.

Using the deep immunoSEQ assay, multiplex PCR amplified TCR CDR3 regions from genomic DNA. Extracted genomic DNA from each cell subset was spread evenly across all wells of several immunoSEQ 96-well plates, with each plate serving as a replicate. For sorted subsets, 150 to 200 ng genomic DNA, equal to 30,000 to 35,000 T cell genomes, was loaded into each replicate PCR. Purified libraries were quantified with a Qubit 3.0 fluorometer, sized on a Bioanalyzer 2100, and re-quantified with the KAPA Library Quantification kit. Every immunoSEQ 96-well plate was sequenced on a dedicated single-read 150-cycle Illumina NextSeq 550 flow cell. As for how the authors treated the data: Because the immunoSEQ output included only junctional sequences and no quality scores, the filtering could not be the same as the filtering used for full-length reads. To assign V/J genes and CDR3, sequences were annotated using PyIR, a Python wrapper for IgBLAST v1.9, with IMGT germline references. Reads with weak V/J assignments (E-value above 1e-6), missing CDR3, stop codons, out-of-frame junctions, or ambiguous translated residues were removed. V3J clonotypes were defined by identical inferred V gene, J gene, and CDR3 amino acid sequence. Percentage overlap between repertoires was computed as shared unique clonotypes divided by the size of the smaller repertoire. Repertoire richness was assessed with RTK rarefaction, the Chao1 estimator, and Recon v2.1 estimates of unobserved clonotypes. Generation probabilities for all TCRbeta clonotypes obtained by the gDNA method from four donors were computed using OLGA. TCRdb stores this immuneACCESS table with in-frame sequences only. Part of the clones is absent; in the studies checked, under half of the shortfall reflects unresolved V genes, and no reason is known for the rest. That table is the source of V, J and clone size, and D and trimming were worked out from the DNA. The sample data list 2 million to 2.5 million clones, and under 95% of these were observed just once. Jointly, the top ten make up roughly 1.7% of the sample.

The sequence links TRBV28 to TRBJ2-7, with 7 junctional bases fitting TRBD1. Sequencing was carried out using naive CD8+ T cells from PBMCs. The sample's cell subset or site, from its label and the paper: CD45RA+CCR7+. The TCR sequence derives from a man in his late teens or twenties in good health. Some clones in this sample may be carry-over from other donors' samples. The CDR3: CASRDSRSYEQYF. DNA sequence: TGTGCCAGCCGGGACAGCCGCTCCTACGAGCAGTACTTC.